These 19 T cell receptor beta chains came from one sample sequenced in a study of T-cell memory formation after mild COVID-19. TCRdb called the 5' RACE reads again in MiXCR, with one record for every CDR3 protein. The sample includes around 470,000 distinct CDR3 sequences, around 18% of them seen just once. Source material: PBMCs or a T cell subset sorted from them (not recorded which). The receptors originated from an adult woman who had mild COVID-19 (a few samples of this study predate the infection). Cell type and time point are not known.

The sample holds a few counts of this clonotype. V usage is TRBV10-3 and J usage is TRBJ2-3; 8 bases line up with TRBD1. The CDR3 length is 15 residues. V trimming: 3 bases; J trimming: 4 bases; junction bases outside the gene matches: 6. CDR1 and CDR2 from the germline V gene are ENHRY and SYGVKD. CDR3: CAISEPETGADTQYF. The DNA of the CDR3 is TGTGCCATCAGTGAACCGGAGACAGGGGCAGATACGCAGTATTTT.

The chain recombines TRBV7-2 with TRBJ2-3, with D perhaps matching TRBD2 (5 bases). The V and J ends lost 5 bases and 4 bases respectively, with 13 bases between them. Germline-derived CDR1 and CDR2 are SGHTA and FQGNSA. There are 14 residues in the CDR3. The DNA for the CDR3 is TGTGCCAGCAGCCCAAATGGACTTTCAGATACGCAGTATTTT. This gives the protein CASSPNGLSDTQYF.

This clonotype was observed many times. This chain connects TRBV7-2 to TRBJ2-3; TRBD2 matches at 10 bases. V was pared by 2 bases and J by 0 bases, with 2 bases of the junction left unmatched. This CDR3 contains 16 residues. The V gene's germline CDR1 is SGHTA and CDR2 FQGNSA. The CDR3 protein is CASSLSGRASTDTQYF. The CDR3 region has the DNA TGTGCCAGCAGCTTAAGCGGGAGGGCTAGCACAGATACGCAGTATTTT.

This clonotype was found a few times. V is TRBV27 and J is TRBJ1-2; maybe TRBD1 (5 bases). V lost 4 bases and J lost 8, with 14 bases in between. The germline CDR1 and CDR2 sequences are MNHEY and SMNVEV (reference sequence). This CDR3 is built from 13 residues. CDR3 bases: TGTGCCAGCAGTTCCTCGGGGCCGCGGGGCTACACCTTC. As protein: CASSSSGPRGYTF.

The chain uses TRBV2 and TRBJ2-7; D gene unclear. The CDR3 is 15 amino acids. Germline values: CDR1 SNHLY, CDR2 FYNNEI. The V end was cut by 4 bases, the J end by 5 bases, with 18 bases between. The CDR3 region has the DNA TGTGCCAGCAGTGGGACGGAGTTCGGGTACCACGAGCAGTACTTC. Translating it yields CASSGTEFGYHEQYF.

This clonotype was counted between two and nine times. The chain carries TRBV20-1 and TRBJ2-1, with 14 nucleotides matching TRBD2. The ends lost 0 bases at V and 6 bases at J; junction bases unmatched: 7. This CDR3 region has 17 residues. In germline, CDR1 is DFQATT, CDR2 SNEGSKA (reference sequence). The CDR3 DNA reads TGCAGTGCTAGAGAAGGGACTAGCGGGAGAGGCGGCAATGAGCAGTTCTTC. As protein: CSAREGTSGRGGNEQFF.

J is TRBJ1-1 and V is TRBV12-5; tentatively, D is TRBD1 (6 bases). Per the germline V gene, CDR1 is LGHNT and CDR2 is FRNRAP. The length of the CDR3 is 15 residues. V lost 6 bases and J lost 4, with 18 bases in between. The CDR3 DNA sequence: TGTGCTAGTGGGTCCCTCGAGGGGGGCCCCACTGAAGCTTTCTTT. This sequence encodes CASGSLEGGPTEAFF.

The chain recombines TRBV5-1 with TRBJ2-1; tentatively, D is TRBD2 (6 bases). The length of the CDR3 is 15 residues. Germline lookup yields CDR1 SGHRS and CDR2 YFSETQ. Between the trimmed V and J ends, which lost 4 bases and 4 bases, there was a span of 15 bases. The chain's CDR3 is CASSPGLDYYNEQFF. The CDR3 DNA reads TGCGCCAGCAGCCCAGGACTGGACTATTACAATGAGCAGTTCTTC.

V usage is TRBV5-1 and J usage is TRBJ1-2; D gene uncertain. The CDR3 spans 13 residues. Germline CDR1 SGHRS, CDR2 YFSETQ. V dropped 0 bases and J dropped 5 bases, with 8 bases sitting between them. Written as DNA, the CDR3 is TGCGCCAGCAGCTTGGGAGCCCCTTATGGCTACACCTTC. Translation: CASSLGAPYGYTF.

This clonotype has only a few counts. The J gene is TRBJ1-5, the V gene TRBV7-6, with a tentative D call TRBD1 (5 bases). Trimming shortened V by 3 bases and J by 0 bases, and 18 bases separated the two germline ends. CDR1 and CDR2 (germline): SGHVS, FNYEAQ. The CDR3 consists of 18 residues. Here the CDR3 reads CASSLHPSGLVSNQPQHF. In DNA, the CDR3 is TGTGCCAGCAGCTTGCATCCATCAGGGCTCGTTAGCAATCAGCCCCAGCATTTT. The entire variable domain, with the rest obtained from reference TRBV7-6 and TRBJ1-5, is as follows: GAGVSQSPRYKVTKRGQDVALRCDPISGHVSLYWYRQALGQGPEFLTYFNYEAQQDKSGLPNDRFSAERPEGSISTLTIQRTEQRDSAMYRCASSLHPSGLVSNQPQHFGDGTRLSIL.

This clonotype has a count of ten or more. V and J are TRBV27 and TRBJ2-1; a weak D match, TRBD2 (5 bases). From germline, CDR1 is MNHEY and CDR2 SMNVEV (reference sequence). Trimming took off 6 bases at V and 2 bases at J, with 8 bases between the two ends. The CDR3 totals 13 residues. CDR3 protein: CASSPGAYNEQFF. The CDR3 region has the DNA TGTGCCAGCAGCCCCGGGGCCTACAATGAGCAGTTCTTC.

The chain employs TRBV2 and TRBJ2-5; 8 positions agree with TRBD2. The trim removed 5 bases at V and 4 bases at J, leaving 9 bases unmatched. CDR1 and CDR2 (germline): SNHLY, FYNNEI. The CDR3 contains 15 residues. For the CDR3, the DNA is TGTGCCAGCAGTTATGGCCGGGGGGGCCGAGAGACCCAGTACTTC. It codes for CASSYGRGGRETQYF.

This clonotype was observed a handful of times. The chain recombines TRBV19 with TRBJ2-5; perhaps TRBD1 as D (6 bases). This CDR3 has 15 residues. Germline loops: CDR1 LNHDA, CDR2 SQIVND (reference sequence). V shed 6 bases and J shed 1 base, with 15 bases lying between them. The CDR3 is CASRTRGTIQETQYF. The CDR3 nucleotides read TGTGCCAGTAGGACTCGAGGGACAATCCAAGAGACCCAGTACTTC.

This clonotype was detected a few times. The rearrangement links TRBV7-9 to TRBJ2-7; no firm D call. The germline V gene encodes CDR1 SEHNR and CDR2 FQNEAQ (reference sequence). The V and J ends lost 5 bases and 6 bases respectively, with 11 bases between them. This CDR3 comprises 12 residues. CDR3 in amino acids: CASSALDSEQYF. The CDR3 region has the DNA TGTGCCAGCAGCGCGCTTGATTCCGAGCAGTACTTC.

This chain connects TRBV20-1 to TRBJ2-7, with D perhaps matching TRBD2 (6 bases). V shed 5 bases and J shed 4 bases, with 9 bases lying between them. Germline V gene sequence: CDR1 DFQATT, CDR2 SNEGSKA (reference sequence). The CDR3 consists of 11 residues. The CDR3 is CSAASVYEQYF. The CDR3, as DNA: TGCAGTGCTGCTAGCGTTTACGAGCAGTACTTC.

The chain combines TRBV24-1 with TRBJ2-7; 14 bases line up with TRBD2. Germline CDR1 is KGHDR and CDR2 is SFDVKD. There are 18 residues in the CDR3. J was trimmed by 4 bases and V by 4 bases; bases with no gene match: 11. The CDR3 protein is CATSDTGTSGRSQYEQYF. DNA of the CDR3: TGTGCCACCAGTGACACAGGGACTAGCGGGAGATCCCAATACGAGCAGTACTTC.

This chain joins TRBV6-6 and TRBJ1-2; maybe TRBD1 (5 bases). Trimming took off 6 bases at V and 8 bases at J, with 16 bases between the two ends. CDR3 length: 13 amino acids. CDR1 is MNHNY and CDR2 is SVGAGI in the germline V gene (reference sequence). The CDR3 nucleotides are TGTGCCAGCAGCTCGGACACCACGCAAGGCTACACCTTC. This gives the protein CASSSDTTQGYTF.

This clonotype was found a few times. CDR3 DNA: TGTGCCAGTAGTATAGGGGGACAGCCGTACAATGAGCAGTTCTTC. Translation gives CASSIGGQPYNEQFF. The rearrangement links TRBV19 to TRBJ2-1; 7 bases are a match to TRBD1. Trimming at V came to 1 base and at J to 4 bases, leaving 4 bases not matched to a gene. Per the germline V gene, CDR1 is LNHDA and CDR2 is SQIVND (reference sequence). CDR3 length equals 15 residues.

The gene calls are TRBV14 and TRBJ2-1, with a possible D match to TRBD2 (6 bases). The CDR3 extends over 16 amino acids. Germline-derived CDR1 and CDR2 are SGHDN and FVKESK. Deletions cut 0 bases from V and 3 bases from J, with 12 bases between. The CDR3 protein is CASSQETGVVYNEQFF. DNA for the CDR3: TGTGCCAGCAGCCAAGAAACGGGGGTGGTCTACAATGAGCAGTTCTTC.